This passage covers 14 T cell receptor beta chains from one sample sequenced in a study of CD8+ T cells in alopecia areata. Treatment meaning: oral pan-JAK inhibitor, 5-10 mg twice daily. Extraction and reverse transcription of RNA yielded cDNA as the sequencing template. TCRdb keeps only in-frame clones here, not all; method: immunoSEQ multiplex PCR. The table includes about 210,000 clones, about 50% detected once. The material sequenced was CD4+ T cells sorted from blood, taken at week 4, from a patient treated with tofacitinib. The receptors were gathered from a human donor with alopecia areata.

In its sample, this clone was seen a few times. V is TRBV2 and J is TRBJ1-5; D is unresolved. Looked up from germline, CDR1 is SNHLY and CDR2 is FYNNEI. The CDR3 is 13 amino acids. The V gene lost 1 base and the J gene lost 5 bases, with 6 bases spanning the gap. For the CDR3, the DNA is TGTGCCAGCAGTGAAGGACCCGATCAGCCCCAGCATTTT. Protein: CASSEGPDQPQHF.

This clone turned up a few times. The chain uses TRBV20-1 and TRBJ2-3, with 8 bases that match TRBD2. The CDR3 sequence is 11 residues long. The junction had 1 base not matched to a gene; V was cut back by 5 bases and J by 6 bases. Germline V CDR1 and CDR2: DFQATT, SNEGSKA (reference sequence). CDR3 nucleotide sequence: TGCAGTGCTCGACTAGCGGATACGCAGTATTTT. This codes for CSARLADTQYF.

As regards this clone: Other DNA sequences in the sample encode the same CDR3. The rearrangement links TRBV29-1 to TRBJ2-3; no clear D gene. Trimming removed 4 bases from V and 1 base from J, with 9 bases in between. Per germline, CDR1 SQVTM and CDR2 ANQGSEA. The CDR3 has 13 amino acids. The CDR3 sequence: CSVGGRGTDTQYF. The CDR3 region has the DNA TGCAGCGTTGGTGGTAGGGGCACAGATACGCAGTATTTT.

The chain has TRBV7-3 and TRBJ1-1; 8 nucleotides match TRBD1. J lost 0 bases, V lost 5 bases, and 5 bases had no gene match. The CDR3 extends over 15 amino acids. CDR1 and CDR2 (germline): SGHTA, FQGTGA. The CDR3 is CASSPTGAMNTEAFF. For the CDR3, the DNA is TGTGCCAGCAGCCCGACAGGGGCCATGAACACTGAAGCTTTCTTT.

The CDR3 protein is CASVQAYNSPLHF. Here the CDR3 DNA reads TGTGCTAGTGTACAGGCCTATAATTCACCCCTCCACTTT. The chain uses TRBV12-5 and TRBJ1-6, with D possibly TRBD1 on 5 matching bases. The V end lost 7 bases, the J end lost 2 bases, and 6 bases lay between the germline ends. This CDR3 has 13 residues. Germline CDR1 is LGHNT and CDR2 is FRNRAP.

This chain uses TRBV25-1 with TRBJ2-4; possible D gene TRBD1, 5 bases. CDR3 length: 13 amino acids. Germline lookup yields CDR1 MGHDK and CDR2 SYGVNS. V lost 4 bases to trimming and J lost 6 bases, with 10 bases between them. The DNA for the CDR3 is TGTGCCAGCAGTGCAGGGATTGGAAACATTCAGTACTTC. It encodes CASSAGIGNIQYF.

The count of this clone is one. The rearrangement links TRBV29-1 to TRBJ1-1; D not certain. CDR3 size: 13 residues. The V gene lost 7 bases and the J gene lost 0 bases, with 12 bases spanning the gap. In germline, CDR1 is SQVTM, CDR2 ANQGSEA. CDR3 sequence reads: CSAGGSMNTEAFF. In nucleotides, the CDR3 is TGCAGCGCTGGAGGAAGCATGAACACTGAAGCTTTCTTT. Filled out from reference TRBV29-1 and TRBJ1-1, the complete variable domain reads SAVISQKPSRDICQRGTSLTIQCQVDSQVTMMFWYRQQPGQSLTLIATANQGSEATYESGFVIDKFPISRPNLTFSTLTVSNMSPEDSSIYLCSAGGSMNTEAFFGQGTRLTVV.

This clone was found a few times. The genes are TRBV2 and TRBJ2-3; 8 bases are shared with TRBD2. There are 16 residues in the CDR3. The germline gives CDR1 SNHLY, CDR2 FYNNEI. With 8 bases clipped from V and 4 bases from J, the junction kept 14 bases outside the gene matches. The CDR3: CASRTDGGALSDTQYF. Written as DNA, the CDR3 is TGTGCCAGCCGGACGGACGGGGGGGCACTGTCAGATACGCAGTATTTT.

This clone was found a few times. CDR3 residues: CASSQFRAPQPTGELFF. The CDR3 nucleotides are TGTGCCAGCAGCCAATTCCGGGCCCCACAACCCACCGGGGAGCTGTTTTTT. The chain has TRBV27 and TRBJ2-2; D not resolved. In germline, CDR1 is MNHEY, CDR2 SMNVEV (reference sequence). Trimming shortened V by 6 bases and J by 4 bases, and 21 bases separated the two germline ends. The CDR3 contains 17 residues.

The DNA of the CDR3 is TGCAGCGTTGATACGGGGGGGATTTGGAATGAGCAGTTCTTC. This translates into CSVDTGGIWNEQFF. The chain recombines TRBV29-1 with TRBJ2-1, with 8 bases matching TRBD2. Germline CDR1 is SQVTM and CDR2 is ANQGSEA. The ends lost 3 bases at V and 7 bases at J; junction bases unmatched: 8. CDR3 length: 14 residues.

The J gene is TRBJ2-2, the V gene TRBV30; 9 bases fit TRBD2. There are 16 residues in the CDR3. The trim removed 3 bases at V and 0 bases at J, leaving 5 bases unmatched. Per germline, CDR1 GTSNPN and CDR2 SVGIG (reference sequence). The CDR3 protein is CAWSPLAGSNTGELFF. For the CDR3, the DNA is TGTGCCTGGAGCCCACTAGCGGGTTCGAACACCGGGGAGCTGTTTTTT.

This chain links TRBV7-2 with TRBJ2-5; maybe TRBD1 (6 bases). V was pared by 7 bases and J by 3 bases, with 15 bases between. This CDR3 contains 14 residues. Germline V gene lookup returns CDR1 SGHTA and CDR2 FQGNSA. CDR3 residues: CASTFIRDKETQYF. CDR3 in DNA: TGTGCCAGCACGTTCATCCGGGACAAAGAGACCCAGTACTTC.

The chain uses TRBV11-2 and TRBJ2-1, with TRBD2 matching over 12 bases. Germline V gives CDR1 SGHAT, CDR2 FQNNGV. This CDR3 has 15 residues. With V trimmed by 5 bases and J by 9 bases, 8 bases remained unmatched. The CDR3 DNA reads TGTGCCAGCAGCCCCCTAGCGGGGGGGCCGACTGAGCAGTTCTTC. Translated: CASSPLAGGPTEQFF.

Turning to this clone: Other DNA sequences from this sample encode an identical CDR3 as well. The chain links TRBV30 to TRBJ1-5; D gene unclear. Trimming took 2 bases from V and 1 from J, leaving 6 bases between them. The germline V gene has CDR1 GTSNPN and CDR2 SVGIG (reference sequence). The CDR3 is made up of 13 amino acids. For the CDR3, the DNA is TGTGCCTGGAGTTCCGGGAGCAATCAGCCCCAGCATTTT. The encoded protein is CAWSSGSNQPQHF.